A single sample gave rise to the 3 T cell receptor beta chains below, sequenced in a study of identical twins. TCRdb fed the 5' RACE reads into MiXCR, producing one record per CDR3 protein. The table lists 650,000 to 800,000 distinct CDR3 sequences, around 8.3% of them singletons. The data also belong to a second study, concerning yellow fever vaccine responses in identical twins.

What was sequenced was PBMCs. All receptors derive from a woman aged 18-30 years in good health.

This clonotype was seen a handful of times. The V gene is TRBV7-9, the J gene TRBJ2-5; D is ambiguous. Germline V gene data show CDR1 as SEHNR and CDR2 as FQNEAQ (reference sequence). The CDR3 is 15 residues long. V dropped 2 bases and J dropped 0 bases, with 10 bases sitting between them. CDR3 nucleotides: TGTGCCAGCAGCTTAAGGCAGCCCGACCAAGAGACCCAGTACTTC. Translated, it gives CASSLRQPDQETQYF. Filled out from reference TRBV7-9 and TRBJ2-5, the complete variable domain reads DTGVSQNPRHKITKRGQNVTFRCDPISEHNRLYWYRQTLGQGPEFLTYFQNEAQLEKSRLLSDRFSAERPKGSFSTLEIQRTEQGDSAMYLCASSLRQPDQETQYFGPGTRLLVL.

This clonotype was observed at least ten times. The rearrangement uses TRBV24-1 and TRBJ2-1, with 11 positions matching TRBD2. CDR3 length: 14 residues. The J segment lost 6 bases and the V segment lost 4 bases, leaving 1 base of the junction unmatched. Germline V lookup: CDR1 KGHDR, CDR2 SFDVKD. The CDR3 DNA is TGTGCCACCAGTGAAACTAGCGGGAGCAATGAGCAGTTCTTC. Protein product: CATSETSGSNEQFF.

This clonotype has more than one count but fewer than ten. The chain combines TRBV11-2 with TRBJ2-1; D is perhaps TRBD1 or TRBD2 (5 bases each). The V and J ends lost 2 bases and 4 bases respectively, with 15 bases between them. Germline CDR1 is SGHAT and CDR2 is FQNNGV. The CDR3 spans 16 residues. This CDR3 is CASSLFGEGMYNEQFF. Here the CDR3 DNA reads TGTGCCAGCAGCTTATTTGGAGAGGGGATGTACAATGAGCAGTTCTTC.